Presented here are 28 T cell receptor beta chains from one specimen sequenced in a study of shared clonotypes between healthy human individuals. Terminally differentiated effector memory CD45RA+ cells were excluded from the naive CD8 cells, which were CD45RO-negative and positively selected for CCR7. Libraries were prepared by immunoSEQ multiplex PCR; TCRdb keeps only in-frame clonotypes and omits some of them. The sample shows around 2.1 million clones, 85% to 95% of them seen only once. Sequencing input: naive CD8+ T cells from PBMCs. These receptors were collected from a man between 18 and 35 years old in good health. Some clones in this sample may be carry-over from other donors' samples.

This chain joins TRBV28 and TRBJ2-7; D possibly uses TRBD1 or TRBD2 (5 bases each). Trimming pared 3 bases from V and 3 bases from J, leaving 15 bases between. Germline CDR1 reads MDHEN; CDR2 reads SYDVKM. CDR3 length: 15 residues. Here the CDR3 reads CASSFNPGTDYEQYF. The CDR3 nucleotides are TGTGCCAGCAGTTTTAACCCCGGGACGGACTACGAGCAGTACTTC.

The chain's CDR3 is CASSLAQLGNTEAFF. DNA for the CDR3: TGCGCCAGCAGCCTAGCCCAATTGGGGAACACTGAAGCTTTCTTT. The rearrangement uses TRBV4-1 and TRBJ1-1; D uncertain. The CDR3 spans 15 residues. Per the germline V gene, CDR1 is MGHRA and CDR2 is YSYEKL. Trimming removed 4 bases from V and 1 base from J, with 13 bases in between.

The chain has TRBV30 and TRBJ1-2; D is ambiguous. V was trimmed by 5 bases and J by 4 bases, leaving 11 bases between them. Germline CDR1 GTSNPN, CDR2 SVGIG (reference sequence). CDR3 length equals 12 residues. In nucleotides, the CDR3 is TGTGCCTGGGGTGGGTTCTCCTATGGCTACACCTTC. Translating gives CAWGGFSYGYTF.

Here the CDR3 reads CASSIYRTGTDTQYF. CDR3 coding DNA: TGTGCCAGTAGTATATACCGGACAGGGACAGATACGCAGTATTTT. The chain combines TRBV19 with TRBJ2-3, with 8 bases lining up with TRBD1. With 2 bases clipped from V and 3 bases from J, the junction kept 4 bases outside the gene matches. CDR1 and CDR2 from the germline V gene are LNHDA and SQIVND (reference sequence). The CDR3 has 15 amino acids.

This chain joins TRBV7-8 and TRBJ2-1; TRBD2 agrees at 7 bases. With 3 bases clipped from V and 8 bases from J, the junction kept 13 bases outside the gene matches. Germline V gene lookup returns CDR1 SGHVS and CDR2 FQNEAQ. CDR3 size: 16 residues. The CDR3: CASSLNLGGSNDEQFF. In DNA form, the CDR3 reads TGTGCCAGCAGCTTGAATCTCGGCGGGAGTAATGATGAGCAGTTCTTC.

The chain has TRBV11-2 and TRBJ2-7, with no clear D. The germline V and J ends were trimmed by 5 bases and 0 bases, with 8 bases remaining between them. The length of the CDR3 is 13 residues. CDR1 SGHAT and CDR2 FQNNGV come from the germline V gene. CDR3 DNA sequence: TGTGCCAGCAGCCCAGACACCTCCTACGAGCAGTACTTC. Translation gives CASSPDTSYEQYF.

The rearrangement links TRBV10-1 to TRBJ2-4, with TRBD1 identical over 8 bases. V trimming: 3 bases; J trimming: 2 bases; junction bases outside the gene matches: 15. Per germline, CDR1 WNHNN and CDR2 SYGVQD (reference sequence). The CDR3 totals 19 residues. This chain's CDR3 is CASSEAGQGSGGPKNIQYF. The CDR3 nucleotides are TGCGCCAGCAGTGAAGCCGGACAGGGAAGTGGTGGTCCCAAAAACATTCAGTACTTC.

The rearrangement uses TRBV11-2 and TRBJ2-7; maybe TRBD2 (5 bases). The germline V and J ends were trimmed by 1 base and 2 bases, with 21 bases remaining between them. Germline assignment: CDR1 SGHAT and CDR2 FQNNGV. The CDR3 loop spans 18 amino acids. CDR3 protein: CASSLGLLTSHRPYEQYF. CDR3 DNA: TGTGCCAGCAGCTTAGGACTACTCACGTCCCACCGGCCCTACGAGCAGTACTTC.

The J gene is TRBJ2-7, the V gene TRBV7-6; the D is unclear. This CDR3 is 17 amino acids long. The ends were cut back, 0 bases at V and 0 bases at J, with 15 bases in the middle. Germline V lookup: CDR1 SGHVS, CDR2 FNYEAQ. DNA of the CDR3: TGTGCCAGCAGCTTAGCTCGTCGATCTGGCAACTCCTACGAGCAGTACTTC. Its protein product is CASSLARRSGNSYEQYF.

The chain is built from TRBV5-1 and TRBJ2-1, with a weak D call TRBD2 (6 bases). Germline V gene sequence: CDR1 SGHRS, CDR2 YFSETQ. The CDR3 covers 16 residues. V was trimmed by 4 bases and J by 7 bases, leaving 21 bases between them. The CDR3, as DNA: TGCGCCAGCAGCCGTGGCACGGCTAGCGATGAGAATGAGCAGTTCTTC. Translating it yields CASSRGTASDENEQFF. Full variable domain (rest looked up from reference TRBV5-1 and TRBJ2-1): KAGVTQTPRYLIKTRGQQVTLSCSPISGHRSVSWYQQTPGQGLQFLFEYFSETQRNKGNFPGRFSGRQFSNSRSEMNVSTLELGDSALYLCASSRGTASDENEQFFGPGTRLTVL.

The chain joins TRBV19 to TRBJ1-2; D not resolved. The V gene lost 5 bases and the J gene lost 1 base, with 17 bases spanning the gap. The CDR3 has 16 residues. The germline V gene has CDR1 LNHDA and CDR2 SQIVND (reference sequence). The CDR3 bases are TGTGCCAGTAGTGTTGACTGGACCGAACTTAACTATGGCTACACCTTC. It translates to CASSVDWTELNYGYTF.

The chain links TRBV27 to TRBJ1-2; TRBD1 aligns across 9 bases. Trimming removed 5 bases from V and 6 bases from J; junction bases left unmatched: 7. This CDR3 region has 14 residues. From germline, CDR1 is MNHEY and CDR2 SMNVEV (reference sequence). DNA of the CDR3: TGTGCCAGCAGTCTCCGGGACAGGGTGCATGGCTACACCTTC. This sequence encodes CASSLRDRVHGYTF.

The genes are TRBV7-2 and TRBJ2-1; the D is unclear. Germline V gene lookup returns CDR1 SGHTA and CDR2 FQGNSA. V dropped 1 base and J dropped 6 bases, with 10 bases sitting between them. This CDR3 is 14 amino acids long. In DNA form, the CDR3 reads TGTGCCAGCAGCTTAGTGATGGATTTCAATGAGCAGTTCTTC. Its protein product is CASSLVMDFNEQFF.

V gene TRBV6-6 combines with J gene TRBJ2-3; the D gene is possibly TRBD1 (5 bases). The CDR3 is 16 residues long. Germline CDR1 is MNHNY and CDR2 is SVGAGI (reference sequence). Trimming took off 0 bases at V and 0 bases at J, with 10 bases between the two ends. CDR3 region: CASSYSWAGSTDTQYF. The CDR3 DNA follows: TGTGCCAGCAGTTACTCGTGGGCAGGGAGCACAGATACGCAGTATTTT.

The CDR3 bases are TGTGCCAGCAGCTTAGGACCCCCCTTTGGCACCAAAGCTTTCTTT. Its protein product is CASSLGPPFGTKAFF. J is TRBJ1-1 and V is TRBV7-8, with D unclear. Germline CDR1 SGHVS, CDR2 FQNEAQ. V lost 1 base and J 9 bases, leaving 18 bases between the germline ends. The CDR3 is 15 residues long.

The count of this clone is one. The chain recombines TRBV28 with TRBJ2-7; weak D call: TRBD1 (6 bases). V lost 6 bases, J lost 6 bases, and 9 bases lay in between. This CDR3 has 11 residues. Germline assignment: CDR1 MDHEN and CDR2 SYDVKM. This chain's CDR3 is CASRIGGEQYF. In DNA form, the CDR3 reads TGTGCCAGCAGAATAGGGGGCGAGCAGTACTTC.

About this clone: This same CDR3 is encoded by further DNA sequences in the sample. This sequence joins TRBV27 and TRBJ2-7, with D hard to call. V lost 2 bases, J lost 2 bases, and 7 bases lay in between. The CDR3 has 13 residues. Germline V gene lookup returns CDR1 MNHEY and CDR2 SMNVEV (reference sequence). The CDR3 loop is CASSLSSPYEQYF. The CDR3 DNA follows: TGTGCCAGCAGTTTAAGTAGTCCCTACGAGCAGTACTTC.

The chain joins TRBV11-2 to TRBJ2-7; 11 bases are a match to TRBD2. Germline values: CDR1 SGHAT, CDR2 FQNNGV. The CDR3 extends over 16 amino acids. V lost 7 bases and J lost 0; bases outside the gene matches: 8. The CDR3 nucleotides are TGTGCCAGCACGCACCTAGCGGGAGGACACTCCTACGAGCAGTACTTC. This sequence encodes CASTHLAGGHSYEQYF.

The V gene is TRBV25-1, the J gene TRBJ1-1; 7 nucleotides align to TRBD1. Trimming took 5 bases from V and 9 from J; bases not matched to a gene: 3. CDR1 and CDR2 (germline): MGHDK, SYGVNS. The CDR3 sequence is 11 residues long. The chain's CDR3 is CASSLQGKAFF. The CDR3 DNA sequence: TGTGCCAGCAGTTTACAGGGGAAAGCTTTCTTT.

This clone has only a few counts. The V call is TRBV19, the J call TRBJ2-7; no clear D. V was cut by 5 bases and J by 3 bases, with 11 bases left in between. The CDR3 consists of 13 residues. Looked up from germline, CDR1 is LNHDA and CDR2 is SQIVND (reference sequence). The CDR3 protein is CASSHFALYEQYF. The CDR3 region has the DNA TGTGCCAGTAGTCACTTCGCCCTCTACGAGCAGTACTTC.

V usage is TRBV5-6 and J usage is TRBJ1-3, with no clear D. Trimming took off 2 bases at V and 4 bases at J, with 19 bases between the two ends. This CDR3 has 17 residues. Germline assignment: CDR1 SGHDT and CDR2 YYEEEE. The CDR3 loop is CASSFASTLSLGNTIYF. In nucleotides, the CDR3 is TGTGCCAGCAGCTTCGCCTCGACGCTCTCTCTAGGAAACACCATATATTTT.

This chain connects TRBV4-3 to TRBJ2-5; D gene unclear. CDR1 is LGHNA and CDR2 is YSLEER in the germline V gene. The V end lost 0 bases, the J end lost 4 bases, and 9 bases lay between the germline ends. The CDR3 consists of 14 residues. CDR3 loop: CASSQESQGETQYF. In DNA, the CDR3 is TGCGCCAGCAGCCAAGAATCCCAAGGAGAGACCCAGTACTTC.

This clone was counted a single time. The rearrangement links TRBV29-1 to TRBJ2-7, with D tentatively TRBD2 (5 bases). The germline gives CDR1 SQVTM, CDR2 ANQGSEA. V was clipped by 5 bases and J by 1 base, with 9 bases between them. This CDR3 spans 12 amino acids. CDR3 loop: CSVQLGSYEQYF. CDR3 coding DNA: TGCAGCGTTCAACTAGGATCCTACGAGCAGTACTTC.

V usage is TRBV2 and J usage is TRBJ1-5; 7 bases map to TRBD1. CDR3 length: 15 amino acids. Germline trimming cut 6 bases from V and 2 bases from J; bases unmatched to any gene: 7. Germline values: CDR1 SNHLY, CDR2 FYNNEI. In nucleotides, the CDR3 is TGTGCCAGCAGGAGGGGGCGCGAGGGCAATCAGCCCCAGCATTTT. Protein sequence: CASRRGREGNQPQHF.

The CDR3 reads CASKEAGAPYNEQFF. The DNA for the CDR3 is TGTGCCAGCAAGGAGGCGGGAGCCCCATACAATGAGCAGTTCTTC. The chain employs TRBV2 and TRBJ2-1, with 7 bases that match TRBD2. V dropped 7 bases and J dropped 4; count of bases not matched to a gene: 10. Germline CDR1 is SNHLY and CDR2 is FYNNEI. The CDR3 consists of 15 residues.

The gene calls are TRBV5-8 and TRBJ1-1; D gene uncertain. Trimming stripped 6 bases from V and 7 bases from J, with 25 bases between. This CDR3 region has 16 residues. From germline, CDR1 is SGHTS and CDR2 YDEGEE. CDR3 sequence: CASKHRVAATTVEAFF. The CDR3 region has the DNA TGTGCCAGCAAACATAGGGTTGCGGCCACCACGGTTGAAGCTTTCTTT.

CDR3 in DNA: TGTGCCAGCAGCTTCCTGGGGATTGGGGGTGGCGACGAGCAGTACTTC. This gives the protein CASSFLGIGGGDEQYF. The rearrangement uses TRBV7-2 and TRBJ2-7, with D perhaps given as TRBD1 or TRBD2 (5 bases each). Germline V gene sequence: CDR1 SGHTA, CDR2 FQGNSA. The V end was cut by 3 bases, the J end by 5 bases, with 20 bases between. The CDR3 spans 16 residues. Supplemented by reference TRBV7-2 and TRBJ2-7, the full variable domain reads GAGVSQSPSNKVTEKGKDVELRCDPISGHTALYWYRQSLGQGLEFLIYFQGNSAPDKSGLPSDRFSAERTGGSVSTLTIQRTQQEDSAVYLCASSFLGIGGGDEQYFGPGTRLTVT.

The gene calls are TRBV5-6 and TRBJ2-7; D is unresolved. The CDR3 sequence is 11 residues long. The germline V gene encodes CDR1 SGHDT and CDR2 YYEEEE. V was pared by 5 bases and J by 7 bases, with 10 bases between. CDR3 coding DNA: TGTGCCAGCAGTTACCAAGCTGAGCAGTACTTC. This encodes CASSYQAEQYF.